The source of this TCR beta chain is a study of blood T cell repertoires in COVID-19. The CDR3 has 13 amino acids. Germline loops: CDR1 SGHTA, CDR2 FQGNSA. V was pared by 4 bases and J by 13 bases, with 5 bases of the junction left unmatched. Authors' data handling: Reference gene primer amplification gave nucleated cell count estimates. Only in-frame clones appear in the TCRdb table, and some are missing; sequencing was by immunoSEQ multiplex PCR. V, J and clone size derive from that table, while D and trimming were established from the DNA sequence. There are hundreds of thousands of clones in the sample; 87% occur only once, and about 6% lies in the top ten.

The sequencing input was peripheral blood. The clonotype originates from a woman between 45 and 60 years old with COVID-19, enrolled during active disease. V is TRBV7-2 and J is TRBJ2-1, with 12 bases identical to TRBD2. CDR3 sequence (DNA): TGTGCCAGCAGCTCCCTAGCGGGAGGGCCTCAGTTCTTC. This sequence encodes CASSSLAGGPQFF.